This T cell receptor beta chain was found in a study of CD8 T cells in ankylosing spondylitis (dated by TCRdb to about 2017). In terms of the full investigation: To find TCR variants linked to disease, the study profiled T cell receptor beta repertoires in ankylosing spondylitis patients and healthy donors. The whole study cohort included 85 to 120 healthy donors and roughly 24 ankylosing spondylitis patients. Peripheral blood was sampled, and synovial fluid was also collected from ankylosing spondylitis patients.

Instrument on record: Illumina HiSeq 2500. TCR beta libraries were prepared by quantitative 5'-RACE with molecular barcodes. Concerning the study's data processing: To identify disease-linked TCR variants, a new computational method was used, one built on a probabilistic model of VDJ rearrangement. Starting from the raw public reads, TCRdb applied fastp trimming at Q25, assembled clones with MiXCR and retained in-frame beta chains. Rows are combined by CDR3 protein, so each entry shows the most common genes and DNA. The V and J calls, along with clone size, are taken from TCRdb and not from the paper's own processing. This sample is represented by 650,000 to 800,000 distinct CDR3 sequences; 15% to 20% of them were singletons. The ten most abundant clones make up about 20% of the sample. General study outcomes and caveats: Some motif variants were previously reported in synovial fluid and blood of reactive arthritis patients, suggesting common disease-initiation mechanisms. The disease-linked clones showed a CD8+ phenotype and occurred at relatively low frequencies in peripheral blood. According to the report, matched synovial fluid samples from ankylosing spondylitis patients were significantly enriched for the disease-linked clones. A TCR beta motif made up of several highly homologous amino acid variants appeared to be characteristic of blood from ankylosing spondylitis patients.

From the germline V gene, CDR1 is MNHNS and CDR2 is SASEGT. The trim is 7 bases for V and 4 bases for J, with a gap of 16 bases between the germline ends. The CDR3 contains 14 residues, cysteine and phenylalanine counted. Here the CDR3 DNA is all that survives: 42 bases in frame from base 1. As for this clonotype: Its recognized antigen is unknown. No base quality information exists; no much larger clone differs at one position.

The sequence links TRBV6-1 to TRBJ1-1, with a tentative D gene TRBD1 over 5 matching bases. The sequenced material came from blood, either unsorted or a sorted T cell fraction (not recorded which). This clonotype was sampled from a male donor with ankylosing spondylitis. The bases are TGTGCCAGCACCCCCCTCTTGGGGGGCACTGAAGCTTTCTTT. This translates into CASTPLLGGTEAFF.